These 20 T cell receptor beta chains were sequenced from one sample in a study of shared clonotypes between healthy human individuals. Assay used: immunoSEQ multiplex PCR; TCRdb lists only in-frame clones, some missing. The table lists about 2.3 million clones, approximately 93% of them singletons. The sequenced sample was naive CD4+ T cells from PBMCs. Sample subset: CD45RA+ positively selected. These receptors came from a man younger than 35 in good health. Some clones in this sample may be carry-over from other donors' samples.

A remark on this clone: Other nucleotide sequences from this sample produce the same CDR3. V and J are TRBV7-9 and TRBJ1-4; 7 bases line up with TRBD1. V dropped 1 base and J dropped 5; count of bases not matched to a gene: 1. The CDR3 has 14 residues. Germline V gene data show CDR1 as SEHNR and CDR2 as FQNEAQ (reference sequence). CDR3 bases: TGTGCCAGCAGCTTAGGACAGGGAAATGAAAAACTGTTTTTT. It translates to CASSLGQGNEKLFF.

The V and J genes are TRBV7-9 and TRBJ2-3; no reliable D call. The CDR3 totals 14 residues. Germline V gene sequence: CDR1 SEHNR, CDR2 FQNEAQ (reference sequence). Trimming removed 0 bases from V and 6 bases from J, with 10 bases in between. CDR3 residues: CASSLAWTYDTQYF. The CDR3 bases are TGTGCCAGCAGCTTAGCTTGGACGTACGATACGCAGTATTTT.

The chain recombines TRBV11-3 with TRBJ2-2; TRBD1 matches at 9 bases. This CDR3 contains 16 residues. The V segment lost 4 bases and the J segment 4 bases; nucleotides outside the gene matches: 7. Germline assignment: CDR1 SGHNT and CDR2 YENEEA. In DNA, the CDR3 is TGTGCCAGCAGCTGGAGGACAGGGGACGCCACCGGGGAGCTGTTTTTT. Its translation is CASSWRTGDATGELFF.

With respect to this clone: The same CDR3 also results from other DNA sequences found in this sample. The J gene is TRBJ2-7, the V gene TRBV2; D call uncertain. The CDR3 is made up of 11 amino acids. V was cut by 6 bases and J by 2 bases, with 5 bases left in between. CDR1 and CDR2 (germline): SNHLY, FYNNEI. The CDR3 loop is CASSRTYEQYF. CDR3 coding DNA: TGTGCCAGCAGCCGCACCTACGAGCAGTACTTC. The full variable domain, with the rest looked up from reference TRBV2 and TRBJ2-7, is EPEVTQTPSHQVTQMGQEVILRCVPISNHLYFYWYRQILGQKVEFLVSFYNNEISEKSEIFDDQFSVERPDGSNFTLKIRSTKLEDSAMYFCASSRTYEQYFGPGTRLTVT.

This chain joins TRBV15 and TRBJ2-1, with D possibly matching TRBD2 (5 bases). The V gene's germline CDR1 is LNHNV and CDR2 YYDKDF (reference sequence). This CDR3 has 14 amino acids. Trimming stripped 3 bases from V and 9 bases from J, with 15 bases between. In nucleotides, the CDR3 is TGTGCCACCAGCAGGGGGAGTGGGAGAGGTGAGCAGTTCTTC. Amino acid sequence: CATSRGSGRGEQFF. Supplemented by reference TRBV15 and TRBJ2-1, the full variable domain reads DAMVIQNPRYQVTQFGKPVTLSCSQTLNHNVMYWYQQKSSQAPKLLFHYYDKDFNNEADTPDNFQSRRPNTSFCFLDIRSPGLGDTAMYLCATSRGSGRGEQFFGPGTRLTVL.

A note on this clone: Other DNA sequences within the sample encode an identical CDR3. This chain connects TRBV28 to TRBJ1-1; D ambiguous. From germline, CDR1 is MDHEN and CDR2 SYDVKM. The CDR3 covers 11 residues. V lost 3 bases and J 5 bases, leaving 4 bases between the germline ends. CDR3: CASSLWTEAFF. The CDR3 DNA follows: TGTGCCAGCAGTTTGTGGACTGAAGCTTTCTTT.

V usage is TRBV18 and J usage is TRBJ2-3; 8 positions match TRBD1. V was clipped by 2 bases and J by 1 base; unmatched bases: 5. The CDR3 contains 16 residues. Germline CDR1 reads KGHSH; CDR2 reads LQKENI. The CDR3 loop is CASSPFPGQGTDTQYF. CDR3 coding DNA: TGTGCCAGCTCACCATTCCCGGGACAGGGCACAGATACGCAGTATTTT.

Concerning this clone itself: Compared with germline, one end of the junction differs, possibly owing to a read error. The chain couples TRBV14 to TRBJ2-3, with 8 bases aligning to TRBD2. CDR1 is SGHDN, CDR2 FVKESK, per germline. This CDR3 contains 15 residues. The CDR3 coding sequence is TGTGCCAGCAGCGAAGAGGGACTAGTGACAGATACGCAGTATTTT. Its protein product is CASSEEGLVTDTQYF.

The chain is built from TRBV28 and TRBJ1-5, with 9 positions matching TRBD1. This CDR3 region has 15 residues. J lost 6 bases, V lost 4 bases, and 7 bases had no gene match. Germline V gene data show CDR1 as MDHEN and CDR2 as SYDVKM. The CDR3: CASSWLQGASQPQHF. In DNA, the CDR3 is TGTGCCAGCAGTTGGTTACAGGGGGCGAGTCAGCCCCAGCATTTT.

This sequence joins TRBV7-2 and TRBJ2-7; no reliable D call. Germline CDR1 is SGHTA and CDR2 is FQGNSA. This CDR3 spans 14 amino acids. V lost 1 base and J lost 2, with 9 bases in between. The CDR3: CASSLDYGPYEQYF. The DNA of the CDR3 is TGTGCCAGCAGCTTAGATTACGGCCCCTACGAGCAGTACTTC.

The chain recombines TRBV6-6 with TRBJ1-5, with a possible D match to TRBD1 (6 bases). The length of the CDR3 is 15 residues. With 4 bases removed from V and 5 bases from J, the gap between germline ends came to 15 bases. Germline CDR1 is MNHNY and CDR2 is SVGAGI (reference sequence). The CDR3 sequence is CASSSGTLGDQPQHF. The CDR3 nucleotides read TGTGCCAGCAGTTCAGGGACACTAGGGGATCAGCCCCAGCATTTT.

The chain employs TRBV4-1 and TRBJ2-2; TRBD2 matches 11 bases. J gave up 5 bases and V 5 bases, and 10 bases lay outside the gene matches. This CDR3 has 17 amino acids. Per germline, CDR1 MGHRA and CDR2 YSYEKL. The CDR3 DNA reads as TGCGCCAGCAGCACTCCGGGACTAGCGGCAAGTACCGGGGAGCTGTTTTTT. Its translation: CASSTPGLAASTGELFF.

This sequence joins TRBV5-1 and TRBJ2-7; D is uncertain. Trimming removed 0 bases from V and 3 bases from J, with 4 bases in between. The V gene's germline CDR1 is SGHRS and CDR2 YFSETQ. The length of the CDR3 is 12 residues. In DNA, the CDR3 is TGCGCCAGCAGCTTGGTCTTCTACGAGCAGTACTTC. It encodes CASSLVFYEQYF.

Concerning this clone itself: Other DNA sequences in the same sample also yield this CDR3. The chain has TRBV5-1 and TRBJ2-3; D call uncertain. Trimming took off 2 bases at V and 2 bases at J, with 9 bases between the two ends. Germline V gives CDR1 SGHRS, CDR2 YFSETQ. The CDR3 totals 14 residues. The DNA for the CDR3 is TGCGCCAGCAGCTTCGGCGGAGCCACAGATACGCAGTATTTT. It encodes CASSFGGATDTQYF.

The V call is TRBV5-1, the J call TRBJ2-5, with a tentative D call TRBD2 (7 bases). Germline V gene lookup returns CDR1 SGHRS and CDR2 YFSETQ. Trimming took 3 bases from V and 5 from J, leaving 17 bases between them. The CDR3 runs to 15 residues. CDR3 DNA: TGCGCCAGCAGCTCGGGGGCGGGAGCACGGGAGACCCAGTACTTC. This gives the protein CASSSGAGARETQYF.

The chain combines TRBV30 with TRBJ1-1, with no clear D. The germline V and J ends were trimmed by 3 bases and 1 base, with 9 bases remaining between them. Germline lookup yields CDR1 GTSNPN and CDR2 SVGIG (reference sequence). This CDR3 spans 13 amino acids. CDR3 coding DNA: TGTGCCTGGAGCGCGGCGACGAACACTGAAGCTTTCTTT. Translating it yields CAWSAATNTEAFF.

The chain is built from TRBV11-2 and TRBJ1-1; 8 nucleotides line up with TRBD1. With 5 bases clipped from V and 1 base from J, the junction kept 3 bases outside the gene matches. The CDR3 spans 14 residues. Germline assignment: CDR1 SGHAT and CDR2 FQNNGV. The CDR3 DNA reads TGTGCCAGCAGCCCGGGACAGGAGAACACTGAAGCTTTCTTT. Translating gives CASSPGQENTEAFF.

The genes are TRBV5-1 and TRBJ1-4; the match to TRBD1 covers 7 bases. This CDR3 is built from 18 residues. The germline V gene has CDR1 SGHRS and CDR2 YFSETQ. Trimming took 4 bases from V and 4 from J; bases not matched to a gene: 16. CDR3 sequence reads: CASSQGTGRDSINEKLFF. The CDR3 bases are TGCGCCAGCAGCCAGGGGACTGGACGGGACAGTATTAATGAAAAACTGTTTTTT.

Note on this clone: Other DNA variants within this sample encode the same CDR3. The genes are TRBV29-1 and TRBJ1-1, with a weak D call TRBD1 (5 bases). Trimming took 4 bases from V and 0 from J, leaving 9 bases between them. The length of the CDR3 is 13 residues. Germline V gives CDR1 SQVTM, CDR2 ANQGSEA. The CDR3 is CSVVGLMNTEAFF. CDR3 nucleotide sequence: TGCAGCGTTGTGGGACTCATGAACACTGAAGCTTTCTTT.

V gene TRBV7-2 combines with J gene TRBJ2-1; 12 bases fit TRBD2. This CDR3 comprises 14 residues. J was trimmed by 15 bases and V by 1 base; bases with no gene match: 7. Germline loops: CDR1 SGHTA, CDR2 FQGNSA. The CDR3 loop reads CASSLEASGRAGFF. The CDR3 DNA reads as TGTGCCAGCAGCTTAGAAGCTAGCGGGAGGGCTGGGTTCTTC.